What follows describes a single T cell receptor beta chain. The antigen is unknown. Additional DNA sequences in this sample encode the identical CDR3. Deletions cut 0 bases from V and 5 bases from J, with 8 bases between. Per the germline V gene, CDR1 is GTSNPN and CDR2 is SVGIG (reference sequence). This CDR3 is built from 13 residues. Thawed PBMCs were FACS-sorted into unstimulated CD4+CD25+CD127- regulatory T cells, CD4+CD25- non-regulatory cells, CD4 and CD8 cells. This table comes from immunoSEQ multiplex PCR, and its TCRdb copy is limited to in-frame clones, with some not included. The table shows around 120,000 clones, with roughly 92% occurring only once. The data are from a study of Tregs in tolerant kidney transplant recipients. Study-wide results and caveats: Activated donor B cell expansion appeared to reveal the most relevant donor-specific TCRbeta repertoire. Findings come from small patient numbers and require larger validation.

V usage is TRBV30 and J usage is TRBJ1-5, with D possibly being TRBD1 (5 bases). Sequencing input: CD4+ T cells from blood. The receptor comes from a human donor in good health. DNA of the CDR3: TGTGCCTGGAGTGTAGGCAGGGATCAGCCCCAGCATTTT. Translating gives CAWSVGRDQPQHF.